This is a list of T cell receptor beta chains from one sample in a study of response to subunit inactivated influenza vaccine. One entry per CDR3 protein, called by TCRdb with MiXCR from the RT-PCR reads. The sample lists a few hundred thousand distinct CDR3 sequences; less than 7.5% were seen once. Sequenced here: PBMCs from blood, sampled about 24 months after vaccination. The origin of the receptors is a man between 45 and 75 years old who received an inactivated influenza vaccine. The CDR3 runs from the conserved cysteine through the conserved F or W. Each record gives: V gene, J gene, D gene, clone size, CDR3 protein, CDR3 DNA. A D gene is named only where the DNA matches it firmly. Only some rows state a clone size, as once, few, many or a class for expanded clones.

V: TRBV20-1
J: TRBJ2-1
D: TRBD1
size: -
CDR3: CSARDRDRGVNEQFF
DNA: TGCAGTGCTAGGGACCGGGACAGGGGGGTCAATGAGCAGTTCTTC

V: TRBV7-6
J: TRBJ2-1
D: -
size: few
CDR3: CASSFSSLKHNEQFF
DNA: TGTGCCAGCAGCTTCTCCTCCCTTAAGCACAATGAGCAGTTCTTC

V: TRBV3-1
J: TRBJ2-2
D: TRBD1
size: many
CDR3: CASSLRQGYTGELFF
DNA: TGTGCCAGCAGCCTGAGACAGGGGTATACCGGGGAGCTGTTTTTT

V: TRBV3-1
J: TRBJ2-1
D: -
size: few
CDR3: CASSRRTVANEQFF
DNA: TGTGCCAGCAGCCGGCGGACAGTAGCCAATGAGCAGTTCTTC

V: TRBV12-3/TRBV12-4
J: TRBJ1-6
D: -
size: few
CDR3: CASGWGRNNSPLHF
DNA: TGTGCCAGCGGCTGGGGGCGGAATAATTCACCCCTCCACTTT

V: TRBV11-2
J: TRBJ2-1
D: -
size: -
CDR3: CASSPQAGFEQFF
DNA: TGTGCCAGCAGCCCCCAGGCAGGGTTTGAGCAGTTCTTC

V: TRBV5-6
J: TRBJ2-1
D: -
size: -
CDR3: CASSSGTPNEQFF
DNA: TGTGCCAGCAGCTCAGGGACTCCAAATGAGCAGTTCTTC

V: TRBV5-1
J: TRBJ2-7
D: -
size: many
CDR3: CASSLEGFEQYF
DNA: TGCGCCAGCAGCTTGGAAGGGTTCGAGCAGTACTTC

V: TRBV21-1
J: TRBJ1-4
D: -
size: -
CDR3: CASSKALSQGNEKLFF
DNA: TGTGCCAGCAGCAAAGCGCTTTCACAGGGTAATGAAAAACTGTTTTTT

V: TRBV5-1
J: TRBJ1-1
D: -
size: few
CDR3: CASSSDGQPNTEAFF
DNA: TGCGCCAGCAGCTCGGACGGACAACCGAACACTGAAGCTTTCTTT

V: TRBV10-3
J: TRBJ1-2
D: -
size: many
CDR3: CAISWDRKGYTF
DNA: TGTGCCATCAGTTGGGACCGAAAAGGCTACACCTTC

V: TRBV2
J: TRBJ1-2
D: -
size: -
CDR3: CASSEARLRGYTF
DNA: TGTGCCAGCAGTGAAGCCAGGTTAAGAGGCTACACCTTC

V: TRBV3-1
J: TRBJ2-7
D: TRBD1
size: few
CDR3: CASSQTTGDLYEQYF
DNA: TGTGCCAGCAGCCAGACTACAGGGGATCTCTACGAGCAGTACTTC

V: TRBV12-3/TRBV12-4
J: TRBJ2-3
D: TRBD1
size: many
CDR3: CASSLGRGGNRNTDTQYF
DNA: TGTGCCAGCAGTTTAGGGAGAGGGGGCAATAGAAACACAGATACGCAGTATTTT

V: TRBV27
J: TRBJ2-7
D: -
size: few
CDR3: CASSLSMTAYEQYF
DNA: TGTGCCAGCAGTTTGTCCATGACAGCCTACGAGCAGTACTTC

V: TRBV29-1
J: TRBJ2-7
D: TRBD2
size: -
CDR3: CSVDRGGGEQYF
DNA: TGCAGCGTTGACCGGGGGGGCGGCGAGCAGTACTTC

V: TRBV20-1
J: TRBJ2-4
D: -
size: few
CDR3: CSARENRAKNIQYF
DNA: TGCAGTGCTAGAGAGAATAGAGCCAAAAACATTCAGTACTTC

V: TRBV7-6
J: TRBJ2-6
D: TRBD1
size: few
CDR3: CASSLATGAGANVLTF
DNA: TGTGCCAGCAGCTTAGCTACAGGGGCTGGGGCCAACGTCCTGACTTTC

V: TRBV7-9
J: TRBJ2-1
D: -
size: -
CDR3: CASSLTGTYYNEQFF
DNA: TGTGCCAGCAGCTTGACCGGGACTTACTACAATGAGCAGTTCTTC

V: TRBV7-2
J: TRBJ2-1
D: -
size: many
CDR3: CASRIIGNEQFF
DNA: TGTGCCAGCAGGATAATCGGCAATGAGCAGTTCTTC

V: TRBV7-6
J: TRBJ2-3
D: -
size: -
CDR3: CASSLAVSDTQYF
DNA: TGTGCCAGCAGCTTAGCTGTTTCCGATACGCAGTATTTT

V: TRBV27
J: TRBJ1-2
D: TRBD1
size: -
CDR3: CASSFLPPGQLYGYTF
DNA: TGTGCCAGCAGTTTCCTCCCCCCGGGACAGCTATATGGCTACACCTTC

V: TRBV7-9
J: TRBJ1-3
D: TRBD1
size: -
CDR3: CASSLGTGFGNTIYF
DNA: TGTGCCAGCAGCTTAGGGACAGGGTTCGGAAACACCATATATTTT

V: TRBV7-2
J: TRBJ2-7
D: TRBD1
size: -
CDR3: CASSSGQPYEQYF
DNA: TGTGCCAGCAGCTCGGGACAGCCCTACGAGCAGTACTTC

V: TRBV12-3/TRBV12-4
J: TRBJ1-6
D: TRBD1
size: many
CDR3: CASRQGQNSPLHF
DNA: TGTGCCAGCAGACAGGGACAGAATTCACCCCTCCACTTT

V: TRBV7-2
J: TRBJ2-3
D: -
size: few
CDR3: CASSILADPTDTQYF
DNA: TGTGCCAGCAGCATCTTAGCGGACCCCACAGATACGCAGTATTTT